This T cell receptor beta chain comes out of a study of molecular identifiers for immune sequencing clone quantification. The CDR3 runs 14 residues. Between the trimmed V and J ends, which lost 7 bases and 2 bases, there was a span of 13 bases. Germline values: CDR1 MNHEY, CDR2 SMNVEV (reference sequence). This clonotype was detected only a few times. Its cognate antigen is unknown. Both previously described methods and listed TCR primers were employed to make bulk TCR libraries. TCRdb called the PCR reads again in MiXCR, with one record for every CDR3 protein. The sample comprises more than 450,000 distinct CDR3 sequences, about a fifth of which are singletons, and roughly 0.81% rests with the top ten. Study-level results: Effector cells had over 98% of their molecules in clones above 20 RNA copies, while naive cells had under 1%. Molecules of identical TCR sharing a barcode could underestimate highly expanded clone sizes.

This clonotype originated in a human donor in good health. Some libraries in this study had Jurkat cell RNA spiked in. The source material was naive CD8+ T cells from blood, with Jurkat cell RNA spiked in. Subset indicated: FACS-sorted CD8+CD4-CCR7+CD45RA+ naive T cells. This chain uses TRBV27 with TRBJ2-3; D is unresolved. The CDR3 region has the DNA TGTGCCAGCACCGATCGGGCGTACACAGATACGCAGTATTTT. This encodes CASTDRAYTDTQYF.